This TCR beta chain was sequenced in a study of blood T cell repertoires in COVID-19 (TCRdb year 2020). Concerning the study at large: Collaborator samples came from the United States, Italy and Spain and covered acute and convalescent phases of COVID-19. The material from the prospective study consisted of cDNA or gDNA derived from T cells, B-cell-depleted T cells, or PBMCs. The dataset comprised deeply sampled blood TCRbeta repertoires from subjects exposed to, actively infected with, or recovered from COVID-19. The repertoires were released in a freely available public database meant as a resource for research on the immune response to SARS-CoV-2. Samples came from the ongoing ImmuneRACE study (first 160 participants) plus 1,254 subjects from 6 global collaborators. A de-identified subject ID, COVID-19 status, age in years and sex were almost always included in the sample metadata. Where HLA class I and class II types were available, the types were taken from metadata supplied by the sample provider, not from assay-based typing.

Each collaborating institution followed its own protocols to collect whole blood in K2EDTA tubes. For TCRbeta analysis, collaborator samples were shipped as frozen whole blood, as isolated PBMCs, or as DNA extracted from either sample type. The immunoSEQ Assay, a bias-controlled multiplex PCR, was used to amplify TCRbeta CDR3 regions from genomic DNA. In the source study's methods: Nucleated cell counts per sample were estimated from amplification of reference gene primers within the assay. To quantify the absolute abundance of each unique TCRbeta CDR3 rearrangement, sequence reads were collapsed and filtered. For each sample, productive Simpson clonality was calculated as the square root of Simpson's diversity index across productive rearrangements. TCRdb took this table from immuneACCESS and kept in-frame rearrangements with V and J called. Such tables lack part of the clones; where checked against another copy, unresolved V genes explain under half of the gap, and the rest is unexplained. V and J calls and clone size come straight from that table; D and trimming were deduced from the DNA. In this sample the table shows roughly 200,000 clones, around 90% of which occur a single time. 0.62% of the sample lies in the top ten.

Concerning this clone itself: Its antigen has not been determined. Base qualities are missing; no much larger clone stands one base away.

From the cysteine up to the phenylalanine, the CDR3 has a length of 15 residues. The retained sequence is limited to the CDR3, 45 bases, with the frame set at the first base. The germline V gene encodes CDR1 LNHDA and CDR2 SQIVND (reference sequence). For this chain, trimming is 8 bases at the V end and 4 bases at the J end, and the number of junction bases without a gene match is 10. Findings and caveats that apply to the study as a whole: Clinical and demographic metadata were provided uncurated, with the amount varying by source and participant.

In this chain, TRBV19 is recombined with TRBJ1-4, and TRBD1 matches 7 of the central bases. This clonotype originated in a man aged 45-60 years with acute or convalescent COVID-19. Specimen: peripheral blood. The nucleotide sequence reads as follows: TGTGCCAGTCGTCAAGAGGGGGCCGGTAATGAAAAACTGTTTTTT. This translates into CASRQEGAGNEKLFF.